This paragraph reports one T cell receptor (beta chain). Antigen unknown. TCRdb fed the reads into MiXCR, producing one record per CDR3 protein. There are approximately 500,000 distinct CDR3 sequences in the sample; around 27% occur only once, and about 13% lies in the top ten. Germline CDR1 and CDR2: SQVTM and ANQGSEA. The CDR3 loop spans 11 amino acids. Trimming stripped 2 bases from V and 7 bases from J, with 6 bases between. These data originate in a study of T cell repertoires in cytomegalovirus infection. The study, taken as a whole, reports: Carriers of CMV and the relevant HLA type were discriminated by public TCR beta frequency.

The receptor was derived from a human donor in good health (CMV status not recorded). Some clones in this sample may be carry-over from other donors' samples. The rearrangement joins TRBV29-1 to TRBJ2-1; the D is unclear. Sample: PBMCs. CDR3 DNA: TGCAGCGTTGAATTACTTAATGAGCAGTTCTTC. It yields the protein CSVELLNEQFF.